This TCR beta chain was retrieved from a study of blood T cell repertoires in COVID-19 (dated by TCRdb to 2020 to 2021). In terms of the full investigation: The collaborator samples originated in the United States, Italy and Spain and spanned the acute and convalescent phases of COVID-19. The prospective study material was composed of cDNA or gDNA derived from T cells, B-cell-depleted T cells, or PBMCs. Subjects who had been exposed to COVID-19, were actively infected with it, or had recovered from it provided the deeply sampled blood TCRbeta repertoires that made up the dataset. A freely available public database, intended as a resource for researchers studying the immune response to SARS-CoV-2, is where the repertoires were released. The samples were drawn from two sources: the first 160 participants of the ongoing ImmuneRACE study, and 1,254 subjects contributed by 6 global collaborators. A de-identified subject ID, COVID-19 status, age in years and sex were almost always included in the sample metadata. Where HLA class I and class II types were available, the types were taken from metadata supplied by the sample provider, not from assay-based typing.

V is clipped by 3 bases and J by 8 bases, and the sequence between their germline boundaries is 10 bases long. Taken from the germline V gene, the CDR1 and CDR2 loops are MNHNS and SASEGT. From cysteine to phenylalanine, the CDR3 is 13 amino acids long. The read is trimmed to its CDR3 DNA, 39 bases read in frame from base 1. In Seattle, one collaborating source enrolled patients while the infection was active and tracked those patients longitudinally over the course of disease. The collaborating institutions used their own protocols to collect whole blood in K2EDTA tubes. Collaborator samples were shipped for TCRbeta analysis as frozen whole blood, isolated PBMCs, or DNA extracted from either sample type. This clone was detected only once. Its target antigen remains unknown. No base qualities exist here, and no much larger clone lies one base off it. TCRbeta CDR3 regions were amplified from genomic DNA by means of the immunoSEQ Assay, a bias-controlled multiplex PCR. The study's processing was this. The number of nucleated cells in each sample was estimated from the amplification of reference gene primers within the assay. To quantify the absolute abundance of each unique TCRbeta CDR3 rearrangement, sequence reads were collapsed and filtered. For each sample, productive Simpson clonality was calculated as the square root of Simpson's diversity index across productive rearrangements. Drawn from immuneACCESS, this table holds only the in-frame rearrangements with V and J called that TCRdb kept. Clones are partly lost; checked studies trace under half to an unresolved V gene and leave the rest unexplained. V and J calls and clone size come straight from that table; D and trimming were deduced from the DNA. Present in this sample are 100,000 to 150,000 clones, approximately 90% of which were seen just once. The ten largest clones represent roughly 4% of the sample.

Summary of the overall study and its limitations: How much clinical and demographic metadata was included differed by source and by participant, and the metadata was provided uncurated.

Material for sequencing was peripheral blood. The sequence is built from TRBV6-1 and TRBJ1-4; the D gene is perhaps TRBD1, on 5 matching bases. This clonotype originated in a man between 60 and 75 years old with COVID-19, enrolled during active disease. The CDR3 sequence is CASSDQGGEKLFF. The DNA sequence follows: TGTGCCAGCAGTGATCAGGGTGGGGAAAAACTGTTTTTT.